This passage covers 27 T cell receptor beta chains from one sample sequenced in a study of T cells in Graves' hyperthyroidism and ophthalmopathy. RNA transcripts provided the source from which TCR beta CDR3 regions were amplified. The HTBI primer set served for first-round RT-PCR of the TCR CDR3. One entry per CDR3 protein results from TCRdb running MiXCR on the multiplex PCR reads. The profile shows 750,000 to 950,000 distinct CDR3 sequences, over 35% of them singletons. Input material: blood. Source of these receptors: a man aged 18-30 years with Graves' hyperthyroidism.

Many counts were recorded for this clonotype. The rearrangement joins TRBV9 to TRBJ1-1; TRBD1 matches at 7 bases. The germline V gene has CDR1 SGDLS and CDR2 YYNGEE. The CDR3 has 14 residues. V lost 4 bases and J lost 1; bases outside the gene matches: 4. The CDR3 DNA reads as TGTGCCAGCAGCATCGGGACAGCGAACACTGAAGCTTTCTTT. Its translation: CASSIGTANTEAFF.

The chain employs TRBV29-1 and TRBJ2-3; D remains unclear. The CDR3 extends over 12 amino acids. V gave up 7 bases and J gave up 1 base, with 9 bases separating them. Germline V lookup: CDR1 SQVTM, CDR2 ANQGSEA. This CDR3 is CSGTSGTDTQYF. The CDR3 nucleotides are TGCAGCGGAACGTCGGGCACAGATACGCAGTATTTT.

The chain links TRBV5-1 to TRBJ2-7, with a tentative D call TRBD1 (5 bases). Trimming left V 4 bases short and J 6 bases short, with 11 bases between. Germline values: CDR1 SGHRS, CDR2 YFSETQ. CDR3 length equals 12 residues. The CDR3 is CASSVQGGEQYF. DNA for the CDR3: TGCGCCAGCAGCGTTCAGGGTGGCGAGCAGTACTTC.

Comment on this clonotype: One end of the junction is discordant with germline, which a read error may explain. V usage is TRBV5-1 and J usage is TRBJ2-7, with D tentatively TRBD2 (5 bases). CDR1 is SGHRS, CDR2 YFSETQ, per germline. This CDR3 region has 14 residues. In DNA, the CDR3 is TGTGCCAGCAGTAACACAGAGGGCCTATACGAGCAGTACTTC. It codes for CASSNTEGLYEQYF.

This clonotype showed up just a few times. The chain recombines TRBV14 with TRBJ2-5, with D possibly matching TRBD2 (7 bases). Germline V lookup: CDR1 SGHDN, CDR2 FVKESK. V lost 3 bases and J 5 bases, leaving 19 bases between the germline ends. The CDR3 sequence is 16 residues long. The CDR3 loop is CASSQRRTGRDETQYF. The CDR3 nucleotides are TGTGCCAGCAGCCAGCGAAGAACAGGGAGGGATGAGACCCAGTACTTC.

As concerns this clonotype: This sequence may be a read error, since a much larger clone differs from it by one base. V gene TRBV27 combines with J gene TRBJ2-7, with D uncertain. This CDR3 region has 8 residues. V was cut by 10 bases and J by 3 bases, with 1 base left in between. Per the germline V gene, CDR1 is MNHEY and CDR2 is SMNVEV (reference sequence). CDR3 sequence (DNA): TGTGCCAACTACGAGCAGTACTTC. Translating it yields CANYEQYF.

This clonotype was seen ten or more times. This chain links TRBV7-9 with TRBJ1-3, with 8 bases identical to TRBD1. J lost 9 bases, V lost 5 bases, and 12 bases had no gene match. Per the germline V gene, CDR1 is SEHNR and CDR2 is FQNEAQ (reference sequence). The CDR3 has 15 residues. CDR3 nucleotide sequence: TGTGCCAGCAGCCTCTACCTGACAGGGGCACGCACCATATATTTT. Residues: CASSLYLTGARTIYF.

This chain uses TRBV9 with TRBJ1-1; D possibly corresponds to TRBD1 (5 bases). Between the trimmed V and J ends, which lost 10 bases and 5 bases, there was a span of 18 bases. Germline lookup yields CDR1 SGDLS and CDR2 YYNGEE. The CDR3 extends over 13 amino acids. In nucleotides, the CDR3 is TGTGCCCGCAACCCGGGGGGGAAGACTGAAGCTTTCTTT. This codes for CARNPGGKTEAFF. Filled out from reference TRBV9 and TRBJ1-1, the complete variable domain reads DSGVTQTPKHLITATGQRVTLRCSPRSGDLSVYWYQQSLDQGLQFLIQYYNGEERAKGNILERFSAQQFPDLHSELNLSSLELGDSALYFCARNPGGKTEAFFGQGTRLTVV.

In nucleotides, the CDR3 is TGTGCCAGCAGCCTCATGTTGGGGCCCACTGAAGCTTTCTTT. It specifies CASSLMLGPTEAFF. The chain joins TRBV9 to TRBJ1-1, with TRBD1 as a possible D gene (5 bases). V lost 4 bases and J 4 bases, leaving 14 bases between the germline ends. Germline assignment: CDR1 SGDLS and CDR2 YYNGEE. The CDR3 contains 14 residues.

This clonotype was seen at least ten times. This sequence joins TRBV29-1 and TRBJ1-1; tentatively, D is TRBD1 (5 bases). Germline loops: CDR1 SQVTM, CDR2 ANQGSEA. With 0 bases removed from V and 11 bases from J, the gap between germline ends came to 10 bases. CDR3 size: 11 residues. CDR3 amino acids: CSVEDGKGAFF. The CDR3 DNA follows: TGCAGCGTTGAAGACGGGAAGGGGGCTTTCTTT.

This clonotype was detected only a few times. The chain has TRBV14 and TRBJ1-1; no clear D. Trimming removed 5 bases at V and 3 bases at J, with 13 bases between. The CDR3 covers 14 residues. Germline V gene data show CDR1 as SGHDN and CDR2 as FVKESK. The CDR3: CASSKGYQHTEAFF. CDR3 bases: TGTGCCAGCAGCAAAGGGTATCAGCACACTGAAGCTTTCTTT.

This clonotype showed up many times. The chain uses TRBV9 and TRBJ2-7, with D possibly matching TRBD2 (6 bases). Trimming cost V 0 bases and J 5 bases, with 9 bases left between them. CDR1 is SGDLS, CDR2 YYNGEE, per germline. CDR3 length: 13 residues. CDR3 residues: CASSVGGEDEQYF. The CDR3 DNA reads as TGTGCCAGCAGCGTAGGTGGGGAGGACGAGCAGTACTTC. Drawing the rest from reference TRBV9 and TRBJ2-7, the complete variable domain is DSGVTQTPKHLITATGQRVTLRCSPRSGDLSVYWYQQSLDQGLQFLIQYYNGEERAKGNILERFSAQQFPDLHSELNLSSLELGDSALYFCASSVGGEDEQYFGPGTRLTVT.

Here the CDR3 reads CASRPRCYEQYF. Here the CDR3 DNA reads TGTGCCAGCAGGCCTCGATGCTACGAGCAGTACTTC. V usage is TRBV7-6 and J usage is TRBJ2-7; D gene uncertain. Germline V gives CDR1 SGHVS, CDR2 FNYEAQ. The CDR3 runs to 12 residues. Trimming removed 6 bases from V and 3 bases from J, with 9 bases in between.

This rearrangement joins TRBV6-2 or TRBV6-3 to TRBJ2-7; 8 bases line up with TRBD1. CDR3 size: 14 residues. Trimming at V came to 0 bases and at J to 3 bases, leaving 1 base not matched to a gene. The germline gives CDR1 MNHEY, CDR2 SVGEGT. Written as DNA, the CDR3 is TGTGCCAGCAGTTACTCGACAGGGGACTACGAGCAGTACTTC. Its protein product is CASSYSTGDYEQYF.

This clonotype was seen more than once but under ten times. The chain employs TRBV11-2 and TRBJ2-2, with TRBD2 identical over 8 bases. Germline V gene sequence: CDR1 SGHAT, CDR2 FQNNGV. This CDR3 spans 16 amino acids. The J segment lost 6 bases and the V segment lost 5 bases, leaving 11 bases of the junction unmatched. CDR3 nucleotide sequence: TGTGCCAGCAGCACGAACCGGGGGGGCAAATCCGGGGAGCTGTTTTTT. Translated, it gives CASSTNRGGKSGELFF.

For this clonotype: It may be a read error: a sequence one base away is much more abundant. The CDR3 DNA sequence: TGCAGCGTTGCAGAGTTCCCGAAGAACTATGGCTACACCTTC. Its translation is CSVAEFPKNYGYTF. The V and J genes are TRBV29-1 and TRBJ1-2; no clear D. The CDR3 extends over 14 amino acids. V was shortened by 4 bases and J by 2 bases, with 14 bases between the two germline ends. Germline V gene lookup returns CDR1 SQVTM and CDR2 ANQGSEA. Together with reference TRBV29-1 and TRBJ1-2, the CDR3 gives the full variable domain: SAVISQKPSRDICQRGTSLTIQCQVDSQVTMMFWYRQQPGQSLTLIATANQGSEATYESGFVIDKFPISRPNLTFSTLTVSNMSPEDSSIYLCSVAEFPKNYGYTFGSGTRLTVV.

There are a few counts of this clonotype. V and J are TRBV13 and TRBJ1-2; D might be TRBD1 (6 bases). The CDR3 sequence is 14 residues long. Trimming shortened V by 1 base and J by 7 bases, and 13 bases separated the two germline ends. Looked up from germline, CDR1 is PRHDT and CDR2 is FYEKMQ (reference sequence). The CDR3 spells CASSLEGEYIGYTF. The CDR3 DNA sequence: TGTGCCAGCAGCTTAGAGGGGGAGTATATTGGCTACACCTTC.

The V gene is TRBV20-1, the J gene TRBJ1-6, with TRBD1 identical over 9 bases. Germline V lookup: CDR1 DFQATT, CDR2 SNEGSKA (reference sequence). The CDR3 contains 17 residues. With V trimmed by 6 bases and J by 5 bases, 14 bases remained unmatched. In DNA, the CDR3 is TGCAGTGCCGCCGGACAGGGGACTCAAGCAAATAATTCACCCCTCCACTTT. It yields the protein CSAAGQGTQANNSPLHF.

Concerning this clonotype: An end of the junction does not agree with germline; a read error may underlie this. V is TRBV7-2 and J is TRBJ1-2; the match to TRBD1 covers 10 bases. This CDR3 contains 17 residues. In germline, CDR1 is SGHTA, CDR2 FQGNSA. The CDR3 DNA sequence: TGCGCCAGCAGCCCGCCTGGGACAGGGGAGCTCCACTATGGCTACACCTTC. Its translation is CASSPPGTGELHYGYTF.

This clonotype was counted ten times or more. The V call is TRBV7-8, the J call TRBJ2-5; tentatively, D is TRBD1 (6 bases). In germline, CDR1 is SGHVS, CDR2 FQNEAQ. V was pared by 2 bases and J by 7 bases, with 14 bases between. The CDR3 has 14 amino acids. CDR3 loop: CASSLPTGSGTQYF. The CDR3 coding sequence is TGTGCCAGCAGCTTACCCACAGGGTCCGGGACCCAGTACTTC.

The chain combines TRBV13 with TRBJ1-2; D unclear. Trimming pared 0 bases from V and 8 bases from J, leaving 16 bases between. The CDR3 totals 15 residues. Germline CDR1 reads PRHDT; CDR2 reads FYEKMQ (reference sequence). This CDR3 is CASSLGLGLVGGYTF. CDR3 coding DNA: TGTGCCAGCAGCTTAGGCCTGGGTTTGGTTGGGGGCTACACCTTC.

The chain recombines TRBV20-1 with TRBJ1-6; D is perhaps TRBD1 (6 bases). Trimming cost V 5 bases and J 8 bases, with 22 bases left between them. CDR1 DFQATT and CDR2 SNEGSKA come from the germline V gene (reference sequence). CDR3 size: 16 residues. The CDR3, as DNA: TGCAGTGCTCAAAGACTCTCGACAGGCAATTATTCACCCCTCCACTTT. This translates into CSAQRLSTGNYSPLHF.

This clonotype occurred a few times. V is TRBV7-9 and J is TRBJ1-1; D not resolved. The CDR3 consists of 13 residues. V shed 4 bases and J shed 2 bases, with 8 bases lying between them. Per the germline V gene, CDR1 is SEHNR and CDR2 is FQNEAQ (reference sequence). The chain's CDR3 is CASSSGFNTEAFF. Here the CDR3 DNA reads TGTGCCAGCAGCTCGGGATTTAACACTGAAGCTTTCTTT. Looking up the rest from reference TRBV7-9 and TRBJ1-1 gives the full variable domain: DTGVSQNPRHKITKRGQNVTFRCDPISEHNRLYWYRQTLGQGPEFLTYFQNEAQLEKSRLLSDRFSAERPKGSFSTLEIQRTEQGDSAMYLCASSSGFNTEAFFGQGTRLTVV.

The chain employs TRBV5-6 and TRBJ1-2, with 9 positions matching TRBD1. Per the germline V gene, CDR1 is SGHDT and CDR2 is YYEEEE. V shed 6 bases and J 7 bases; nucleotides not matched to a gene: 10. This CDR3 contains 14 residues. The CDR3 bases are TGTGCCAGCAAACTTACAGGGGGCGCAGGTGGCTACACCTTC. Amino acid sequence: CASKLTGGAGGYTF.

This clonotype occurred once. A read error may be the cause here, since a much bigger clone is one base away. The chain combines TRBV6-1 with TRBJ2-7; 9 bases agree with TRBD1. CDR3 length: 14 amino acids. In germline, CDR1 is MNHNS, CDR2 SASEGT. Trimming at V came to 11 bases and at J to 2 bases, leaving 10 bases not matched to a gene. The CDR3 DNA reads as TGTGCCCGCAAAGGGCGACAGGGGGCCTACGAGCAGTACTTC. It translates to CARKGRQGAYEQYF.

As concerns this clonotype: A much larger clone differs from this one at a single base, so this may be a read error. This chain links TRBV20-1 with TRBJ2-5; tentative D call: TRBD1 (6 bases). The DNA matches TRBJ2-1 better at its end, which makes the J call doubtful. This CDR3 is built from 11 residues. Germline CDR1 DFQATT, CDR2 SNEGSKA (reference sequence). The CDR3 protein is CSAWTAYEQFF. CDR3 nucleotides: TGCAGTGCTTGGACAGCCTACGAGCAGTTCTTC.

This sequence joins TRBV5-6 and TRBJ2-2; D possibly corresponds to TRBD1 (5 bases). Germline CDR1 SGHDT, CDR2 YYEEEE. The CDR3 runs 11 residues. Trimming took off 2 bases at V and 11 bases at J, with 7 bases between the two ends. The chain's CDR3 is CASSFRTELFF. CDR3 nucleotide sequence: TGTGCCAGCAGCTTTAGGACAGAGCTGTTTTTT.